This T cell receptor beta chain came from a study of regulatory T cells in long-lasting Graves disease. Time point described: newly diagnosed GD, antithyroid drugs for less than 3 months. Making the TCR library involved RNA that had been extracted from PBMCs. Many counts were recorded for this clonotype. Germline V gene data show CDR1 as WNHNN and CDR2 as SYGVQD (reference sequence). V lost 1 base and J lost 7, with 2 bases in between. This CDR3 is built from 11 residues. Researchers made TCR beta libraries by using iRepertoire HTBI primers and running Arm-PCR on CDR3 regions. TCRdb recomputed calls from the multiplex PCR reads with MiXCR, one row per CDR3 protein. Of more than 300,000 distinct CDR3 sequences listed, about 14% were seen once; the top ten hold 20% to 25%.

Material: peripheral blood mononuclear cells (PBMCs), obtained at new diagnosis, from a patient treated with antithyroid drugs. This chain uses TRBV10-1 with TRBJ2-1; no clear D gene. The receptor was isolated from a female donor with Graves disease. CDR3 bases: TGCGCCAGCAGTGAGTTAAATGAGCAGTTCTTC. Residues: CASSELNEQFF.